Given below is one T cell receptor (beta chain) in context. This sample stems from a study of cytomegalovirus exposure and HLA in healthy donors. CDR1 is MNHEY, CDR2 SVGAGI, per germline. The CDR3 spans 12 residues. Trimming stripped 5 bases from V and 7 bases from J, with 9 bases between. Sequencing used immunoSEQ multiplex PCR; TCRdb keeps in-frame clones, though not all of them. This sample has some 90,000 clones, with around 90% found just once. Separate from the 666-subject first cohort, the roughly 110-subject validation cohort was the one that the donors belonged to. J is TRBJ1-5 and V is TRBV6-5; possible D gene TRBD1, 5 bases. This receptor was taken from a woman younger than 45 in good health and CMV-seronegative. The sequencing sample was made of PBMCs. This chain's CDR3 is CASSTGQQPQHF. DNA of the CDR3: TGTGCCAGCAGTACAGGTCAGCAGCCCCAGCATTTT.